The clone carrying this TCR beta chain was seen only once. The antigen remains undetermined. The junction differs from germline at one of its ends, possibly a read error. Assay used: immunoSEQ multiplex PCR; TCRdb lists only in-frame clones, some missing. The sample lists some 150,000 clones; about 93% were seen once. The data derive from a study of T cell responses to AZD1222 COVID-19 vaccine. Study-level background: Analysis merged second doses at about 4 or about 12 weeks. Findings and caveats of the study: Females made up more of the donors, who were largely white British, and clonal diversity may have come out too low.

The length of the CDR3 is 16 residues. The germline V gene has CDR1 ENHRY and CDR2 SYGVKD. This sequence originates from an adult in good health. The sequencing here drew on peripheral blood, taken on day 0 of AZD1222 vaccination. The chain carries TRBV10-3 and TRBJ1-2; D gene ambiguous. Here the CDR3 DNA reads TGTGCCATCAGGGAGTGGGCAGATTCACCTAACTATGGCTACACCTTC. Amino acid sequence: CAIREWADSPNYGYTF.